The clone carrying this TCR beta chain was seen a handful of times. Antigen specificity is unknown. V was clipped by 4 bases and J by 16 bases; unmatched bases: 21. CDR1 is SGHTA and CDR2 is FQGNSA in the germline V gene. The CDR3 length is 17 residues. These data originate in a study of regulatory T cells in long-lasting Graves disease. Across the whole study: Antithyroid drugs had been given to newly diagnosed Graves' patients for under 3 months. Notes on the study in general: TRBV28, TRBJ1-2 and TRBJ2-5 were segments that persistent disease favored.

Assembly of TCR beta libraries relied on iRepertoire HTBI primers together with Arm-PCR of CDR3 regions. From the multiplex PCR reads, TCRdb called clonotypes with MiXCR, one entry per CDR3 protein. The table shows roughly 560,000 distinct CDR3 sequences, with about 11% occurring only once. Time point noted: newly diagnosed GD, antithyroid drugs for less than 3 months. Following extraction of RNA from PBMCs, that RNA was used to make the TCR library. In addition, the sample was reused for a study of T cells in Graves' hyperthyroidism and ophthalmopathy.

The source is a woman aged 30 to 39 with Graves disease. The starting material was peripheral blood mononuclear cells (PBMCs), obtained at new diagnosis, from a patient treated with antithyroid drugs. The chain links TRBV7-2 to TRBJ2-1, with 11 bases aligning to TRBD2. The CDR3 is CASSSTLLLAGVGSSFF. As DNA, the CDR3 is TGTGCCAGCAGCTCGACACTTTTACTAGCGGGAGTCGGTTCTTCCTTCTTC.